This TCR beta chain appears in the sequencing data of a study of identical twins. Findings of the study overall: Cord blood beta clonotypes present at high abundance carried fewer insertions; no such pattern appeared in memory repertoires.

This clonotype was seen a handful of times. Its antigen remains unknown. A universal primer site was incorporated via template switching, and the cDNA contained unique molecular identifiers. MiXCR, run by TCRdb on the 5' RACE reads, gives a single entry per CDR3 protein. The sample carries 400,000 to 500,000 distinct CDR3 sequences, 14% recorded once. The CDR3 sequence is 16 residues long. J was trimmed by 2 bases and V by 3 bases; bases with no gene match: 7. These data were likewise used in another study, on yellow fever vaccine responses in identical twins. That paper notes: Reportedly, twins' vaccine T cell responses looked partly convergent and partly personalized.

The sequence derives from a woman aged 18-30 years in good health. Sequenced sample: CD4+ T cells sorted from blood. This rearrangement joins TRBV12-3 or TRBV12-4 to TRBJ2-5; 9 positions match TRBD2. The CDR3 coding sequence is TGTGCCAGCAGTTTCCTAGCGGGGTCATATCAAGAGACCCAGTACTTC. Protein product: CASSFLAGSYQETQYF.